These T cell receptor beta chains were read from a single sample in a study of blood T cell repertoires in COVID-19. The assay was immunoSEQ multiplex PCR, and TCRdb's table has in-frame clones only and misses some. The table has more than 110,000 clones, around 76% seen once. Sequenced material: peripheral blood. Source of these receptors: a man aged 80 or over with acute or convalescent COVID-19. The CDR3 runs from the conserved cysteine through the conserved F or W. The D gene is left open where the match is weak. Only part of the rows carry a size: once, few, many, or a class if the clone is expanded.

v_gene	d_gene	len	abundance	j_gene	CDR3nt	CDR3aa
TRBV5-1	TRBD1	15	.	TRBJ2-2	TGCGCCAGCAGCTTCGAGGGGGCAGGAACCGGGGAGCTGTTTTTT	CASSFEGAGTGELFF
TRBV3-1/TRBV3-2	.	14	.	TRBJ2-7	TGTGCCAGCAGCCAGGTCTATGGCCGGAGCGAGCAGTACTTC	CASSQVYGRSEQYF
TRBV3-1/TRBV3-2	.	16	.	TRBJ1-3	TGTGCCAGCAGCCAAGATCACAGAGCCTCTGGAAACACCATATATTTT	CASSQDHRASGNTIYF
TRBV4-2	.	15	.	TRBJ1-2	TGTGCCAGCAGCCAAGCGGGACAACCTGATTATGGCTACACCTTC	CASSQAGQPDYGYTF
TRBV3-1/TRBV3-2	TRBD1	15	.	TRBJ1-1	TGTGCCAGCAGCAAGGGACAGGGGATAGGGACTGAAGCTTTCTTT	CASSKGQGIGTEAFF
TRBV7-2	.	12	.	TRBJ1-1	TGTGCCAGCAGTCGTGTGAACACTGAAGCTTTCTTT	CASSRVNTEAFF
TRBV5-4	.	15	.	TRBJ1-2	TGTGCCAGCAGCTTGGGAACAGCAAGTGACTATGGCTACACCTTC	CASSLGTASDYGYTF
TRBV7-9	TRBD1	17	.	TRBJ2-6	TGTGCCAGCAGGCCCCCGGGACAGACCCCTGGGGCCAACGTCCTGACTTTC	CASRPPGQTPGANVLTF
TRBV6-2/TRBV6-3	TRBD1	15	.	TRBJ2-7	TGTGCCAGCAGCAACCGGGACAGGGGCTCCTACGAGCAGTACTTC	CASSNRDRGSYEQYF
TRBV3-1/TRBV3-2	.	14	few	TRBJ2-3	TGTGCCAGCAGCCAAATGGCAGCGATTGATACGCAGTATTTT	CASSQMAAIDTQYF
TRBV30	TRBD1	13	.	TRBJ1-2	TGTGCCTGTATGGTACAGGGGTATGGAGGCTACACCTTC	CACMVQGYGGYTF
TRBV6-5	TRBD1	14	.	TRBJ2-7	TGTGCCAGCAGTTACGCAGGGGGTGGGATCGAGCAGTACTTC	CASSYAGGGIEQYF
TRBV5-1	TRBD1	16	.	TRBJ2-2	TGCGCCAGCAGCTCCGGGACAGGGACGAACACCGGGGAGCTGTTTTTT	CASSSGTGTNTGELFF
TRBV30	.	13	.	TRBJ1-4	TGTGCCTGGGCCCCACGGACATATGAAAAACTGTTTTTT	CAWAPRTYEKLFF
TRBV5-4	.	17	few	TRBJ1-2	TGTGCCAGCAGCTTGTTCGGGTCCCCGTGGGGAGAGTATGGCTACACCTTC	CASSLFGSPWGEYGYTF
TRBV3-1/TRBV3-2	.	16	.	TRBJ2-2	TGTGCCAGCAGCCAAGAGGGAACAGGCAACACCGGGGAGCTGTTTTTT	CASSQEGTGNTGELFF
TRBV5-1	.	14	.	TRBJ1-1	TGCGCCAGCAGCTTGGCACAGACGAACACTGAAGCTTTCTTT	CASSLAQTNTEAFF
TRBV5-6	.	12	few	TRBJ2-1	TGTGCCAGCAGCTCCGGGATGAATGAGCAGTTCTTC	CASSSGMNEQFF
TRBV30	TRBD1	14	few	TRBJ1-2	TGTGCCTGGAGCCGTAGACAGGGCTACTATGGCTACACCTTC	CAWSRRQGYYGYTF
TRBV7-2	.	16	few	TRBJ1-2	TGTGCCAGCAGCTCCAGGGCGGGACGAAGAACGGGTGGCTACACCTTC	CASSSRAGRRTGGYTF
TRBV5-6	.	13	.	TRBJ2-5	TGTGCCAGCAGCTTTGGCCAGGGAAAGACCCAGTACTTC	CASSFGQGKTQYF
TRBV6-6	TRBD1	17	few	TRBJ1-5	TGTGCCAGCAGTCCCGTACAGGGGGCCGGGAACAATCAGCCCCAGCATTTT	CASSPVQGAGNNQPQHF
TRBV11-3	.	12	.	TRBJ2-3	TGTGCCAGCAGCTCCTCTAGGGATACGCAGTATTTT	CASSSSRDTQYF
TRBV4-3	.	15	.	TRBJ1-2	TGCGCCAGCAGCGACGTGCGGGGACCGGGCTATGGCTACACCTTC	CASSDVRGPGYGYTF
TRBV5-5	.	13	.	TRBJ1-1	TGTGCCAGCAGCTTTTTTAGTAGCACTGAAGCTTTCTTT	CASSFFSSTEAFF
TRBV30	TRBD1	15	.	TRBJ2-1	TGTGCCTGTAAACAGGGGGGACAATACTACAATGAGCAGTTCTTC	CACKQGGQYYNEQFF
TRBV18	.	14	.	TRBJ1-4	TGTGCCAGCTCTCGCCTAAACGGGGAGGAAAAACTGTTTTTT	CASSRLNGEEKLFF
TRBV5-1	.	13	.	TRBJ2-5	TGCGCCAGCGAGCCCCCGGGGCAAGAGACCCAGTACTTC	CASEPPGQETQYF
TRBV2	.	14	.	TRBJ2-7	TGTGCCAGCAGATCGCAGGGGAACTCCTACGAGCAGTACTTC	CASRSQGNSYEQYF